This T cell receptor beta chain was identified during a study of shared clonotypes between healthy human individuals (dated by TCRdb to 2018 to 2021). About the full investigation: Three men and a couple of women, aged 18 to 49 years, made up the cohort. For each donor, CD4 naive and CD4 memory were each given three plates, CD8 naive was given two plates, and CD8 memory was given one plate. To estimate repertoire size and how much clonotypes are shared between individuals, the study performed deep sequencing of blood TCR repertoires from a few healthy adults. Different laboratories and diverse techniques were used to prepare libraries and sequence TCR repertoires, to increase sequencing depth and limit assay-specific biases. Per donor, leukapheresis produced somewhere between about 0.85 and 8.9 billion PBMCs. What the study reported, not specific to this receptor: When a handful of donors were compared, the shared fraction of clonotypes was around 5% for naive CD4, 3.5% to 4% for naive CD8, roughly 2.5% for memory CD4, and approximately 0.4% for memory CD8. Based on pairwise subsampling, the degree of clonotype sharing among donors was expected to be affected by sequencing depth. Sampling was restricted to blood, and TCR repertoires in tissue are likely to differ from TCR repertoires in blood. Compared with non-shared clonotypes, clonotypes shared by all four sorted-subset donors had higher generation probabilities. Even with the large sequencing depth, rarefaction of the sorted-subset datasets indicated that sequencing was incomplete. Because the study included a small number of donors, the genetic and exposure-history diversity represented was limited. Naive subsets generally had larger estimated clonotype richness than memory subsets did.

Turning to this clone: Its binding antigen is unknown. Base-call qualities are not available, and no considerably larger clone is one nucleotide away.

Using the deep immunoSEQ assay, multiplex PCR amplified TCR CDR3 regions from genomic DNA. Genomic DNA extracted from each cell subset was distributed evenly over all wells of several immunoSEQ 96-well plates, and each plate served as one replicate. For sorted subsets, 200 to 250 ng of genomic DNA, equivalent to around 31,000 T cell genomes, went into each replicate PCR. The purified libraries were quantified using a Qubit 3.0 fluorometer, sized with a Bioanalyzer 2100, and then quantified again using the KAPA Library Quantification kit. Every immunoSEQ 96-well plate was sequenced on a dedicated single-read 150-cycle Illumina NextSeq 550 flow cell. The original pipeline was this. Because only junctional sequences without quality scores were contained in the immunoSEQ output, filtering matching that applied to full-length reads could not be performed. To assign V/J genes and CDR3, sequences were annotated against IMGT germline references using PyIR, a Python wrapper for IgBLAST v1.9. Reads with weak V/J assignments (E-value above 1e-6), missing CDR3, stop codons, out-of-frame junctions, or ambiguous translated residues were removed. V3J clonotypes were defined as sequences sharing an identical inferred V gene, J gene, and CDR3 amino acid sequence. Percentage overlap between repertoires was computed as shared unique clonotypes divided by the size of the smaller repertoire. Richness of each repertoire was evaluated using RTK rarefaction, the Chao1 estimator, and Recon v2.1 estimates of unobserved clonotypes. OLGA was used to compute generation probabilities for all TCRbeta clonotypes that the gDNA method yielded from a few donors. TCRdb holds this immuneACCESS table with in-frame rearrangements only. Some clones are missing; in checked studies, unresolved V genes explain under half, and the rest has no known cause. V and J calls and clone size come straight from that table; D and trimming were deduced from the DNA. Counted in this sample were more than 2 million clones; 90% to 95% of them appeared once. Jointly, the top ten make up more than 0.1% of the sample.

Donors were healthy HIV-negative adults with no recently reported acute infections or vaccinations. Only Caucasian adults living in Nashville, Tennessee, USA were represented among the donors. CD4+ T cells were enriched through magnetic negative selection, after which naive cells were positively selected on CD45RA and the remaining negative fraction served as the memory subset. After blood collection by leukapheresis, PBMCs were isolated using Ficoll-Histopaque density gradient centrifugation and then cryopreserved in the vapor phase of liquid nitrogen. Analytical flow cytometry was used to check the purity and quantity of every magnetically sorted T cell population. Genomic DNA was isolated from every sorted fraction and measured by UV absorbance on a Nanodrop 2000c. CDR1 and CDR2 (SEHNR, FQNEAQ) derive from the germline V gene (reference sequence). Ends trimmed: V by 5 bases, J by 3 bases; bases unmatched to a gene: 6. Including cysteine and phenylalanine, the CDR3 has 15 amino acids. Only the CDR3 DNA is retained, 45 bases long and in frame from the first base.

The sample comprised naive CD4+ T cells sorted from blood. Read against the paper, the sample's cell subset or site label means: CD45RA+ positively selected. The TCR originated in a man aged 18 to 30 in good health. This chain joins TRBV7-9 to TRBJ2-3, and 9 junctional nucleotides match TRBD1. The CDR3 region reads CASSQGTGTTDTQYF. The DNA sequence is TGTGCCAGCAGCCAGGGGACAGGGACGACAGATACGCAGTATTTT.